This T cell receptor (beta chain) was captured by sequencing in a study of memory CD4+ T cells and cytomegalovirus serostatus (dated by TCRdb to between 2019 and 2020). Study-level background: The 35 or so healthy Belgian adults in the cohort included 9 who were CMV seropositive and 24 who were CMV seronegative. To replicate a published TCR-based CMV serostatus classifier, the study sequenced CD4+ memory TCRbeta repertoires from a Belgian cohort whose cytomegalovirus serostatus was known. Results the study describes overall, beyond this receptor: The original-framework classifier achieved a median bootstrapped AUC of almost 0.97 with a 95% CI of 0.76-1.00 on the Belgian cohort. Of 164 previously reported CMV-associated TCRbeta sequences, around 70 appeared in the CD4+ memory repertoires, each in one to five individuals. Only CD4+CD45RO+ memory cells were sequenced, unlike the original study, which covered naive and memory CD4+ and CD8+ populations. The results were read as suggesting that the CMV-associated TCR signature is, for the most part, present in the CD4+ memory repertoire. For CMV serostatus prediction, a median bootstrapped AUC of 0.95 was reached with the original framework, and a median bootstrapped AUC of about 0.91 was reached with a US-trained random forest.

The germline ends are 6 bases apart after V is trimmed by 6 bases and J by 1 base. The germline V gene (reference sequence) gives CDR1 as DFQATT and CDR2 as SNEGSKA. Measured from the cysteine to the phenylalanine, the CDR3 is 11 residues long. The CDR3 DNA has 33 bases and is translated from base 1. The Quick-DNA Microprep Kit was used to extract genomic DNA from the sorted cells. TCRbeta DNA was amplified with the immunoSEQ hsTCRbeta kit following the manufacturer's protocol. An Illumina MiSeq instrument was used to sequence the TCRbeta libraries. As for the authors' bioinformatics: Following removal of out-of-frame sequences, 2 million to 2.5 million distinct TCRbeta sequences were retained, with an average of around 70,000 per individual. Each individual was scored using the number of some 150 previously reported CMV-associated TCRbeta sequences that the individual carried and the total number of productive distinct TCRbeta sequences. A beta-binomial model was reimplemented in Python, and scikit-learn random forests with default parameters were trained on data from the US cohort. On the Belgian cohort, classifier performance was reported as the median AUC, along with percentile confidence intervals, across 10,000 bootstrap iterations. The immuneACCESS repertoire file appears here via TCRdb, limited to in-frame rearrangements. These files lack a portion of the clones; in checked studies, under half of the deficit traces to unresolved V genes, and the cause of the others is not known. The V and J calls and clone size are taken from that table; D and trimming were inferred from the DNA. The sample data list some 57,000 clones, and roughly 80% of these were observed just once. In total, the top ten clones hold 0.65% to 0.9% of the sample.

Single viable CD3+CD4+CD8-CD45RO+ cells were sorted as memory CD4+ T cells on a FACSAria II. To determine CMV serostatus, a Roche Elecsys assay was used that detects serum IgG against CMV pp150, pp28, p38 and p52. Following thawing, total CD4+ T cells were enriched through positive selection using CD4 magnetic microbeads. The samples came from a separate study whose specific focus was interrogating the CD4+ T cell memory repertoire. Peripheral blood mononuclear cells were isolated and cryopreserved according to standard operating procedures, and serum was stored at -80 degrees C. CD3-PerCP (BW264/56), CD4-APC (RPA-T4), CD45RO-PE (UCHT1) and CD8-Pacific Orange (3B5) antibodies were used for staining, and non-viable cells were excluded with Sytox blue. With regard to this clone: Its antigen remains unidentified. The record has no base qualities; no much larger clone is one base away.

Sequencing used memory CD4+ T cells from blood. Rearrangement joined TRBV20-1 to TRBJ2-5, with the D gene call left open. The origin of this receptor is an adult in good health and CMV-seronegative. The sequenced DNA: TGCAGTGCCCTTCGCCAAGAGACCCAGTACTTC. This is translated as CSALRQETQYF.